This paragraph covers one TCR beta chain sequence. No antigen is known for it. This sequence may be a read error, since a much larger clone differs from it by one base. In germline, CDR1 is SGHTA, CDR2 FQGNSA. Trimming removed 0 bases from V and 7 bases from J, with 34 bases in between. The CDR3 covers 21 residues. The time point was: persistent/refractory GD, antithyroid drugs over 5 years with positive TRAb. Preparation of the TCR library used RNA extracted from PBMCs. For TCR beta, libraries came from iRepertoire HTBI primers and Arm-PCR of CDR3 regions. How the authors handled the data: Samples revealed 50 to 70 TRBV and about 15 TRBJ segments. TCRdb used MiXCR to reprocess the multiplex PCR reads, holding one entry per CDR3 protein. These V and J calls derive from TCRdb rather than the authors' analysis. The profile shows almost 350,000 distinct CDR3 sequences, around 19% of them singletons. The sample originates from a study of regulatory T cells in long-lasting Graves disease.

Study conclusions and caveats: The small sample size may have reduced accuracy. TRBV28, TRBJ1-2 and TRBJ2-5 were favored in persistent disease.

The V call is TRBV7-2, the J call TRBJ2-7; D not certain. The TCR comes from a female donor with Graves disease. Source: peripheral blood mononuclear cells (PBMCs), taken when the disease was refractory, from a patient treated with antithyroid drugs. The CDR3: CASSLAFGVVRLWGSQVEQYF. The CDR3 nucleotides are TGTGCCAGCAGCTTAGCATTTGGGGTTGTACGCCTATGGGGTTCTCAAGTGGAGCAGTACTTC.